Listed below are T cell receptor beta chains from one sample, sequenced in a study of memory CD4+ T cells and cytomegalovirus serostatus. Assay used: immunoSEQ multiplex PCR; TCRdb lists only in-frame clones, some missing. The sample lists 60,000 to 70,000 clones; around 80% were seen once. The sequencing sample was made of memory CD4+ T cells from blood. The receptors originated from an adult in good health and CMV-seronegative. Some clones in this sample may be carry-over from other donors' samples. CDR3s include the opening cysteine and the closing phenylalanine or tryptophan. A D gene is named only where the DNA matches it firmly. Only part of the rows carry a size: once, few, many, or a class if the clone is expanded.

clone_size	v_call	d_call	j_call	cdr3_nt	cdr3_aa
NA	TRBV4-1	NA	TRBJ1-5	TGCGCCAGCAGCCAAGATTTAATTGGGGCACCCCAGCATTTT	CASSQDLIGAPQHF
NA	TRBV7-8	TRBD2	TRBJ2-7	TGTGCCAGCAGCCTGGGACTAGAGTACGAGCAGTACTTC	CASSLGLEYEQYF
NA	TRBV30	NA	TRBJ1-5	TGTGCCTGGAGTTTGGGCACCTGGGCGGGGCCCCAGCATTTT	CAWSLGTWAGPQHF
NA	TRBV28	NA	TRBJ1-3	TGTGCCAGCAGTTTACCCGTCGCGGGTGGAAACACCATATATTTT	CASSLPVAGGNTIYF
NA	TRBV30	TRBD2	TRBJ2-1	TGTGCCTGGAGGGCGCGTAAGGGACTAGCGGGAGTCAACTCCTACAATGAGCAGTTCTTC	CAWRARKGLAGVNSYNEQFF
medium-sized	TRBV10-3	TRBD2	TRBJ2-1	TGTGCCATCAGTGAGTCGCCTAGCGGTTACAATGAGCAGTTCTTC	CAISESPSGYNEQFF
NA	TRBV10-1	TRBD2	TRBJ2-3	TGCGCCACCACAAGGGCGGGAGGGCCGAGTCGGGGCACAGATACGCAGTATTTT	CATTRAGGPSRGTDTQYF
few	TRBV29-1	TRBD2	TRBJ2-7	TGCAGCGTTGAAAGGCTAGCGGGGGTCGGCGAGCAGTACTTC	CSVERLAGVGEQYF
NA	TRBV29-1	NA	TRBJ2-1	TGCAGCGTTGAAGATCGGGGTAGGGCCTACAATGAGCAGTTCTTC	CSVEDRGRAYNEQFF
NA	TRBV5-1	NA	TRBJ2-3	TGCGCCAGCAGTGGAGGGCAGACCCCCTTCACAGATACGCAGTATTTT	CASSGGQTPFTDTQYF
NA	TRBV5-1	NA	TRBJ2-7	TGCGCCAGCAGCCCTCACAGGGACCGACCACACGAGCAGTACTTC	CASSPHRDRPHEQYF
NA	TRBV10-3	NA	TRBJ1-2	TGTGCCATCAGTGAGTCCCAGAACTATGGCTACACCTTC	CAISESQNYGYTF
NA	TRBV7-2	NA	TRBJ1-4	TGTGCCAGCAGCTTAGCTTACAGTTTTAATGAAAAACTGTTTTTT	CASSLAYSFNEKLFF
few	TRBV30	NA	TRBJ2-5	TGTGCCTGGAGGGAGTGGGCAGGCCAAGAGACCCAGTACTTC	CAWREWAGQETQYF
NA	TRBV6-6	NA	TRBJ2-5	TGTGCCAGCAGCCCTAGGGACTTCCAAGAGACCCAGTACTTC	CASSPRDFQETQYF
few	TRBV19	NA	TRBJ1-1	TGTGCCAGTAGTGCTCAAATGGGGTACACTGAAGCTTTCTTT	CASSAQMGYTEAFF
NA	TRBV28	NA	TRBJ1-2	TGTGCCAGCACCGACCTAAACTATGGCTACACCTTC	CASTDLNYGYTF
NA	TRBV15	NA	TRBJ1-3	TGTGCCACCAGCAGAGATCAGGAATCTGGAAACACCATATATTTT	CATSRDQESGNTIYF
NA	TRBV7-9	NA	TRBJ1-2	TGTGCCAGCAGCTTAGCGCTAGGGATACTAGTCCATGGCTACACCTTC	CASSLALGILVHGYTF
NA	TRBV30	TRBD2	TRBJ2-7	TGTGCCTGGAGCCCAGGGTGGGCTAGCGGGACACAGTACTTC	CAWSPGWASGTQYF
NA	TRBV5-1	TRBD1	TRBJ1-2	TGCGCCAGCAGCCTTAGGGTGGGACAGGGGAAAGGCTACACCTTC	CASSLRVGQGKGYTF
NA	TRBV27	NA	TRBJ2-3	TGTGCCAGCAGTTCTCCCCTGAGTGGGCTTAGCACAGATACGCAGTATTTT	CASSSPLSGLSTDTQYF
NA	TRBV6-6	NA	TRBJ1-1	TGTGCCAGCAGTAAAAGAACACAGGAGAACACTGAAGCTTTCTTT	CASSKRTQENTEAFF
NA	TRBV28	NA	TRBJ1-2	TGTGCCAGCAGTCCCGCGACAGGCACTAACTATGGCTACACCTTC	CASSPATGTNYGYTF
NA	TRBV28	TRBD1	TRBJ1-2	TGTGCCAGCAGCCAGGGGGCTGACTATGGCTACACCTTC	CASSQGADYGYTF
NA	TRBV27	NA	TRBJ1-1	TGTGCCAGCAGTTTGACAGCGAACACTGAAGCTTTCTTT	CASSLTANTEAFF
NA	TRBV15	TRBD1	TRBJ1-2	TGTGCCACCAGCTTACCGGGACAGGGGGCCTATGGCTACACCTTC	CATSLPGQGAYGYTF
NA	TRBV4-2	NA	TRBJ2-2	TGTGCCAGCAGCCAAGCGGCGACGAACACCGGGGAGCTGTTTTTT	CASSQAATNTGELFF
NA	TRBV5-1	TRBD2	TRBJ2-5	TGCGCCAGCAGCTTGGTCAGCGGGAGAGTCCAAGAGACCCAGTACTTC	CASSLVSGRVQETQYF
NA	TRBV7-2	NA	TRBJ2-7	TGTGCCAGCAGCTTAGGGGGCAGTCAATACGAGCAGTACTTC	CASSLGGSQYEQYF
few	TRBV18	NA	TRBJ1-1	TGTGCCAGCTCACCCCGGTCGCAGAACACTGAAGCTTTCTTT	CASSPRSQNTEAFF
NA	TRBV5-4	NA	TRBJ2-6	TGTGCCAGCAGCGACGACTTATTAGGGGCCAACGTCCTGACTTTC	CASSDDLLGANVLTF
once	TRBV6-6	TRBD1	TRBJ1-2	TGTGCCAGCAGTTCCCGGGGGACAGGGAATGGCTACACCTTC	CASSSRGTGNGYTF
NA	TRBV6-6	NA	TRBJ1-5	TGTGCCAGCAGTTACTCGGGGGAACGTCAGCCCCAGCATTTT	CASSYSGERQPQHF
NA	TRBV6-4	TRBD1	TRBJ1-2	TGTGCCAGCAGTGATGGGACAGGGGGGCACTATGGCTACACCTTC	CASSDGTGGHYGYTF
NA	TRBV6-1	NA	TRBJ2-1	TGTGCCAGCAGTGAAGCACAGGGTAGGTTCAATGAGCAGTTCTTC	CASSEAQGRFNEQFF
NA	TRBV19	TRBD1	TRBJ1-5	TGTGCCAGTAGTTCCTCAGGGACAGGGAAGGGCAATCAGCCCCAGCATTTT	CASSSSGTGKGNQPQHF
NA	TRBV11-2	TRBD1	TRBJ2-5	TGTGCCAGCAGCCTTGACAGGGCGGCGGAGACCCAGTACTTC	CASSLDRAAETQYF
NA	TRBV5-1	NA	TRBJ1-2	TGCGCCAGCAGCTTGTTGTCCGGGCCGGAAGGCTACACCTTC	CASSLLSGPEGYTF
once	TRBV5-4	NA	TRBJ2-3	TGTGCCAGCAGCTTGGCGTACGGACTGTCGGATACGCAGTATTTT	CASSLAYGLSDTQYF
NA	TRBV7-2	TRBD1	TRBJ2-7	TGTGCCAGCAGCTTACGGTCCCGGGACAGGGTATTCCACGAGCAGTACTTC	CASSLRSRDRVFHEQYF
NA	TRBV19	NA	TRBJ1-2	TGTGCCAGTAGTATGAGCCAGGGCGGAGGCTACACCTTC	CASSMSQGGGYTF
NA	TRBV7-2	NA	TRBJ1-2	TGTGCCAGCAGCGCCGGCTGGGGCTACACCTTC	CASSAGWGYTF
NA	TRBV5-6	NA	TRBJ1-3	TGTGCCAGCAGCTTGGTAGGGGTTGGAAACACCATATATTTT	CASSLVGVGNTIYF
NA	TRBV9	TRBD2	TRBJ2-5	TGTGCCAGCAATAAAGGCACTAGCGGGAGTATGGAGACCCAGTACTTC	CASNKGTSGSMETQYF
NA	TRBV27	NA	TRBJ2-3	TGTGCCAGTGACAACACGCAACCAGATACGCAGTATTTT	CASDNTQPDTQYF
NA	TRBV7-6	NA	TRBJ1-4	TGTGCCAGCAGCTTAGGAGGCAGACAGAATGAAAAACTGTTTTTT	CASSLGGRQNEKLFF
NA	TRBV5-1	NA	TRBJ1-4	TGCGCCAGCAGCTGGGGCACGGGGGAAAAACTGTTTTTT	CASSWGTGEKLFF